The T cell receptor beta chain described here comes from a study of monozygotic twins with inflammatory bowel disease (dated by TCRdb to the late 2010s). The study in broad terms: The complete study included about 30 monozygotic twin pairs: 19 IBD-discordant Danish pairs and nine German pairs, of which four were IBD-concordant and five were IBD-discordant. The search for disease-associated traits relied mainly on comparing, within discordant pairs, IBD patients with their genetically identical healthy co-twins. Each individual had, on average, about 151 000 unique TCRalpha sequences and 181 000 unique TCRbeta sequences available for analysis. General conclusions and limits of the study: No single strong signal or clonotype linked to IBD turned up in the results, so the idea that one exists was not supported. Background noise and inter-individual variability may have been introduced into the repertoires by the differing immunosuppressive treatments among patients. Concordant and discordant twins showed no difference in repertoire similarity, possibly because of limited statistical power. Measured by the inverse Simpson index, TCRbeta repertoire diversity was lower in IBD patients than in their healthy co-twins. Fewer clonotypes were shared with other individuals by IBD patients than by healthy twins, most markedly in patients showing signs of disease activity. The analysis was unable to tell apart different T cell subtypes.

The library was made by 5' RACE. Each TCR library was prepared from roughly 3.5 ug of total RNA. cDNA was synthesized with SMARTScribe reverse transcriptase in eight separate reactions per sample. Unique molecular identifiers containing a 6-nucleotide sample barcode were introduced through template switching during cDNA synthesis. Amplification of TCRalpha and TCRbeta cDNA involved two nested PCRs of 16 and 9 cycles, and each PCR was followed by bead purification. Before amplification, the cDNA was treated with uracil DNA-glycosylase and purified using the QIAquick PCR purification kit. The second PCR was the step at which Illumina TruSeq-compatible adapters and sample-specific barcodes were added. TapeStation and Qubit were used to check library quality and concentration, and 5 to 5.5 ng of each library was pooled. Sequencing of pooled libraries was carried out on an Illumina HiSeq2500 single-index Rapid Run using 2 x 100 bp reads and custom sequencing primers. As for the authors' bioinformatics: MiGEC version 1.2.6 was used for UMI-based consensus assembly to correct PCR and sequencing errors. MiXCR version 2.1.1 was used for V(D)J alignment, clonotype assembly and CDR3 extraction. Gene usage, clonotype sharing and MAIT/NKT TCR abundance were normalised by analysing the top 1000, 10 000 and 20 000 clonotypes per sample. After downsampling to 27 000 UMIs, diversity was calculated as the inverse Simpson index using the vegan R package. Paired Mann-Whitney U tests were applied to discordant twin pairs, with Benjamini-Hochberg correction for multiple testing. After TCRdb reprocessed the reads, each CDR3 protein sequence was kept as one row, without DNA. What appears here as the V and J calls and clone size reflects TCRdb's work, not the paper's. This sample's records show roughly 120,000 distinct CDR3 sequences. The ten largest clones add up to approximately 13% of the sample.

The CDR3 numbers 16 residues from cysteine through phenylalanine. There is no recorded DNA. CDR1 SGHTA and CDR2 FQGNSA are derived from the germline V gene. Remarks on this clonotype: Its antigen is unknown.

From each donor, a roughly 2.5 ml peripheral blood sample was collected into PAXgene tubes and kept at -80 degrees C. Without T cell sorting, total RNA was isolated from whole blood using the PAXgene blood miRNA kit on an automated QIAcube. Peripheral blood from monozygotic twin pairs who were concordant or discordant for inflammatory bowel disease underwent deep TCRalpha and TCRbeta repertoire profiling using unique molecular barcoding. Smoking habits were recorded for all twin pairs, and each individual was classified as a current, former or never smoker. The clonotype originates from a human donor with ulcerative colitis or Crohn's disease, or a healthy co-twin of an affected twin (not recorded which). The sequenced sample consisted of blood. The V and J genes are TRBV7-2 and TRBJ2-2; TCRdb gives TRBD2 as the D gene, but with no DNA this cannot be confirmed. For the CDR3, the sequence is CASSLLTSEYTGELFF. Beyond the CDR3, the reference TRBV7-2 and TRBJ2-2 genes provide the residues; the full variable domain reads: GAGVSQSPSNKVTEKGKDVELRCDPISGHTALYWYRQSLGQGLEFLIYFQGNSAPDKSGLPSDRFSAERTGGSVSTLTIQRTQQEDSAVYLCASSLLTSEYTGELFFGEGSRLTVL.